This TCR beta chain was recovered during a study of T cells in Graves' hyperthyroidism and ophthalmopathy. This clonotype was recorded a few times. Ophthalmopathy patients had moderate-to-severe active disease, CAS ≥3, NOSPECS ≥4, and disease duration under 3 months. The diagnoses drew upon clinical symptoms, serum thyroxine and TRAb, thyroid ultrasound and orbital computed tomography. This CDR3 contains 15 residues. Trimming took 1 base from V and 1 from J, leaving 12 bases between them. The germline V gene encodes CDR1 SGHNT and CDR2 YYREEE (reference sequence). The investigators amplified TCR beta CDR3 regions from RNA transcripts. TCR CDR3 underwent first-round RT-PCR with the HTBI primer set. In TCRdb, the multiplex PCR reads were re-called with MiXCR into one record per CDR3 protein. The sample has fewer than 750,000 distinct CDR3 sequences; approximately 15% are singletons.

The receptor comes from a woman in her 50s with Graves' ophthalmopathy. Sequencing input: blood. The gene calls are TRBV5-4 and TRBJ2-7; a possible D gene is TRBD1 (6 bases). DNA of the CDR3: TGTGCCAGCAGCTTGATGGGGACACCGTCCTACGAGCAGTACTTC. Translation: CASSLMGTPSYEQYF.